The rows below give T cell receptor beta chains drawn from one sample of a study of spatial heterogeneity in lung cancer. TCRdb fed the 5' RACE reads into MiXCR, producing one record per CDR3 protein. This table holds tens of thousands of distinct CDR3 sequences, about 12% found once. The specimen was PBMCs, collected at surgery. The receptors here all came from a male donor with early-stage non-small cell lung cancer. The CDR3 runs from the conserved cysteine through the conserved F or W. D genes are given only for firm matches. A row's size may be missing; if present it is once, few, many or a size class.

J: TRBJ1-5
D: TRBD1
size: .
V: TRBV2
DNA: TGTGCCAGTATGATTTCTCGGACAGGGGGCCGGCCCCAGCATTTT
CDR3: CASMISRTGGRPQHF

J: TRBJ1-1
D: .
size: few
V: TRBV28
DNA: TGTGCCAGCAAAGTATGGCGGTCGAGGACTGAAGCTTTCTTT
CDR3: CASKVWRSRTEAFF

J: TRBJ2-7
D: .
size: medium-sized
V: TRBV7-9
DNA: TGTGCCAGCAGCCCAGAAGGCCAGATTTACGAGCAGTACTTC
CDR3: CASSPEGQIYEQYF

J: TRBJ1-1
D: .
size: many
V: TRBV5-1
DNA: TGCGCCAGCAGCCCTGGACAGTCTAACACTGAAGCTTTCTTT
CDR3: CASSPGQSNTEAFF

J: TRBJ2-1
D: TRBD2
size: many
V: TRBV12-3/TRBV12-4
DNA: TGTGCCAGCAGACCGGGACTAGCGGGAGTAGATGAGCAGTTCTTC
CDR3: CASRPGLAGVDEQFF

J: TRBJ1-4
D: TRBD1
size: .
V: TRBV5-1
DNA: TGCGCCAGCAGACACGACAGGGATGGAGAAAAACTGTTTTTT
CDR3: CASRHDRDGEKLFF

J: TRBJ2-7
D: .
size: few
V: TRBV20-1
DNA: TGCAGTGCTAGAGACCCCAAAACAGCCCCGGGTGAGCAGTACTTC
CDR3: CSARDPKTAPGEQYF

J: TRBJ1-1
D: TRBD1
size: many
V: TRBV5-5
DNA: TGTGCCAGCAGCTCCGGACAGGGGAACACTGAAGCTTTCTTT
CDR3: CASSSGQGNTEAFF

J: TRBJ2-5
D: .
size: few
V: TRBV29-1
DNA: TGCAGCGTTGAAGACGAACGGGCCTCCCCCGCAGAGACCCAGTACTTC
CDR3: CSVEDERASPAETQYF

J: TRBJ1-2
D: TRBD1
size: few
V: TRBV20-1
DNA: TGCAGTGCCGAGACAGGGGAAGTCTATGGCTACACCTTC
CDR3: CSAETGEVYGYTF

J: TRBJ1-5
D: .
size: few
V: TRBV29-1
DNA: TGCAGCGTCAGGGACGGCAATCAGCCCCAGCATTTT
CDR3: CSVRDGNQPQHF

J: TRBJ1-5
D: .
size: few
V: TRBV29-1
DNA: TGCAGCGTAGCCACAGGGTTGGGGGATCAGCCCCAGCATTTT
CDR3: CSVATGLGDQPQHF

J: TRBJ2-7
D: .
size: few
V: TRBV30
DNA: TGTGCCTGGAGGATCCCAGCCCTCTACGAGCAGTACTTC
CDR3: CAWRIPALYEQYF

J: TRBJ1-1
D: .
size: many
V: TRBV7-2
DNA: TGTGCCAGCAGCTTATACGGGGGAAGGACTGAAGCTTTCTTT
CDR3: CASSLYGGRTEAFF

J: TRBJ1-2
D: .
size: .
V: TRBV20-1
DNA: TGCAGTGCTAGAGATGCGGCGAAATATGGCTACACCTTC
CDR3: CSARDAAKYGYTF

J: TRBJ1-5
D: .
size: .
V: TRBV4-3
DNA: TGCGCCAGCAGCCAAGATTTAAGTGGCAATCAGCCCCAGCATTTT
CDR3: CASSQDLSGNQPQHF

J: TRBJ2-7
D: .
size: .
V: TRBV6-2/TRBV6-3
DNA: TGTGCCAGCATGTACAGCTATACCTACGAGCAGTACTTC
CDR3: CASMYSYTYEQYF